The 29 T cell receptor beta chains presented below share a single source sample, sequenced in a study of blood T cells in healthy people across ages. A second PCR, run for about 6 to 12 cycles, used a sample-barcoded 5' primer plus a J-beta primer mix. TCRdb called the 5' RACE reads again in MiXCR, with one record for every CDR3 protein. This sample has around 1,000,000 distinct CDR3 sequences; about 23% occur once, and the top ten carry around 0.75%. These data were likewise used in another study, on T cells of mothers and their children.

What was sequenced was blood. These receptors originate from a girl aged 2 to 10 in good health.

This clonotype has just a few counts. V gene TRBV5-1 combines with J gene TRBJ2-7, with 16 bases matching TRBD2. Germline CDR1 is SGHRS and CDR2 is YFSETQ. The CDR3 sequence is 16 residues long. Trimming at V came to 4 bases and at J to 2 bases, leaving 3 bases not matched to a gene. The CDR3 sequence is CASSPGTSGRAYEQYF. The DNA for the CDR3 is TGCGCCAGCAGCCCCGGGACTAGCGGGAGGGCCTACGAGCAGTACTTC.

CDR3 DNA sequence: TGTGCCAGCAGGACTAGCGGGATTAGCCAATCCAATGAGCAGTTCTTC. Protein: CASRTSGISQSNEQFF. This chain joins TRBV28 and TRBJ2-7; 11 bases fit TRBD2. The DNA matches TRBJ2-1 better at its end, which makes the J call doubtful. The CDR3 consists of 16 residues. Germline V CDR1 and CDR2: MDHEN, SYDVKM.

The chain joins TRBV3-1 to TRBJ2-7; 7 bases are shared with TRBD2. With 0 bases clipped from V and 12 bases from J, the junction kept 2 bases outside the gene matches. Germline V gene data show CDR1 as LGHDT and CDR2 as YNNKEL (reference sequence). This CDR3 is built from 11 residues. The CDR3 region has the DNA TGTGCCAGCAGCCAAGAGGCGGGGGTGTACTTC. Residues: CASSQEAGVYF.

This clonotype came up a few times. The chain joins TRBV7-2 to TRBJ2-5; D may be TRBD2 (5 bases). Looked up from germline, CDR1 is SGHTA and CDR2 is FQGNSA. Trimming left V 2 bases short and J 1 base short, with 11 bases between. There are 15 residues in the CDR3. CDR3 nucleotides: TGTGCCAGCAGCTTAAATGTAGCGCCCCAAGAGACCCAGTACTTC. Translated: CASSLNVAPQETQYF.

This clonotype showed up just a few times. The V call is TRBV7-2, the J call TRBJ2-1, with unresolved D. The J call may be in error: the DNA end matches TRBJ2-5 better. CDR1 and CDR2 from the germline V gene are SGHTA and FQGNSA. This CDR3 has 13 residues. In DNA form, the CDR3 reads TGTGCCAGCAGCTTAGTCCGGGCAGAGACCCAGTACTTC. Protein product: CASSLVRAETQYF.

The chain uses TRBV7-3 and TRBJ2-1; 8 bases map to TRBD2. After removal of 2 bases from V and 5 bases from J, the junction contained 5 bases not matched to a gene. The CDR3 is made up of 15 amino acids. Germline V gene data show CDR1 as SGHTA and CDR2 as FQGTGA. CDR3 coding DNA: TGTGCCAGCAGCTTAGGCCAGCGGGAGAACAATGAGCAGTTCTTC. It encodes CASSLGQRENNEQFF.

The CDR3 reads CASKKEETQYF. The CDR3 DNA reads TGTGCCAGCAAAAAGGAAGAGACCCAGTACTTC. J is TRBJ2-1 and V is TRBV12-3 or TRBV12-4; no clear D. The J call is uncertain, as TRBJ2-5 better fits the DNA end. The CDR3 runs to 11 residues.

This clonotype was seen only once. The J gene is TRBJ2-1, the V gene TRBV29-1; TRBD1 might be the D (5 bases). The J call is doubtful: the DNA matches TRBJ2-7 better. From germline, CDR1 is SQVTM and CDR2 ANQGSEA. The CDR3 runs to 13 residues. The CDR3 region is CSVEGSGTYEQYF. CDR3 bases: TGCAGCGTTGAAGGGTCAGGGACCTACGAGCAGTACTTC.

The chain has TRBV11-2 and TRBJ2-2, with D tentatively TRBD2 (6 bases). The V gene's germline CDR1 is SGHAT and CDR2 FQNNGV. The CDR3 length is 16 residues. The V end lost 6 bases, the J end lost 6 bases, and 20 bases lay between the germline ends. CDR3 sequence reads: CASSFSPGLKAGELFF. CDR3 in DNA: TGTGCCAGCAGTTTTAGCCCGGGACTTAAAGCCGGGGAGCTGTTTTTT.

The table lists this clonotype with many counts. The chain is built from TRBV20-1 and TRBJ2-6; D unclear. V shed 5 bases and J shed 4 bases, with 12 bases lying between them. The CDR3 runs 14 residues. From germline, CDR1 is DFQATT and CDR2 SNEGSKA (reference sequence). The CDR3 protein is CSAPSMSGANVLTF. The CDR3, as DNA: TGCAGTGCTCCCTCGATGTCCGGGGCCAACGTCCTGACTTTC.

The V and J genes are TRBV27 and TRBJ2-1, with D perhaps given as TRBD1 or TRBD2 (6 bases each). V was shortened by 5 bases and J by 2 bases, with 13 bases between the two germline ends. Germline CDR1 and CDR2: MNHEY and SMNVEV (reference sequence). This CDR3 spans 15 amino acids. CDR3 sequence (DNA): TGTGCCAGCAGTCTTCAGGGGAGGACCTACAATGAGCAGTTCTTC. It yields the protein CASSLQGRTYNEQFF.

This sequence joins TRBV12-3 or TRBV12-4 and TRBJ1-1; no reliable D call. V was pared by 6 bases and J by 5 bases, with 19 bases between. This CDR3 region has 15 residues. In nucleotides, the CDR3 is TGTGCCAGCAGGTCTACGGGGAGAAGGGAAACTGAAGCTTTCTTT. Protein sequence: CASRSTGRRETEAFF.

In its sample, this clonotype was seen many times. The chain carries TRBV9 and TRBJ2-7, with no clear D. Trimming pared 0 bases from V and 3 bases from J, leaving 13 bases between. CDR3 length: 15 amino acids. Germline CDR1 SGDLS, CDR2 YYNGEE. The CDR3 here is CASSVDVSRFYEQYF. The CDR3 DNA is TGTGCCAGCAGCGTAGACGTAAGTCGTTTCTACGAGCAGTACTTC.

This chain joins TRBV6-5 and TRBJ1-1; 9 bases align to TRBD1. The CDR3 spans 16 residues. Germline V gene lookup returns CDR1 MNHEY and CDR2 SVGAGI. Trimming at V came to 5 bases and at J to 5 bases, leaving 12 bases not matched to a gene. In DNA, the CDR3 is TGTGCCAGCAGTCACGACAGAGGACAGGGGATGACTGAAGCTTTCTTT. Its translation is CASSHDRGQGMTEAFF.

This chain links TRBV7-8 with TRBJ2-1; no reliable D call. The V end was cut by 1 base, the J end by 0 bases, with 10 bases between. This CDR3 spans 16 amino acids. Germline V gives CDR1 SGHVS, CDR2 FQNEAQ. CDR3 protein: CASSLVPISSYNEQFF. For the CDR3, the DNA is TGTGCCAGCAGCTTAGTACCTATCAGCTCCTACAATGAGCAGTTCTTC. The whole variable domain, remainder taken from reference TRBV7-8 and TRBJ2-1, is GAGVSQSPRYKVAKRGQDVALRCDPISGHVSLFWYQQALGQGPEFLTYFQNEAQLDKSGLPSDRFFAERPEGSVSTLKIQRTQQEDSAVYLCASSLVPISSYNEQFFGPGTRLTVL.

CDR3 sequence reads: CASSLAGDLHNEQFF. The CDR3 nucleotides read TGTGCCAGCAGTTTAGCGGGAGACTTACATAATGAGCAGTTCTTC. The chain combines TRBV12-3 or TRBV12-4 with TRBJ2-1; possible D gene TRBD2, 5 bases. V lost 0 bases and J lost 7, with 13 bases in between. The CDR3 is 15 amino acids.

This clonotype came up a few times. The chain is built from TRBV19 and TRBJ2-1; D ambiguous. The CDR3 is made up of 13 amino acids. V lost 5 bases and J 5 bases, leaving 10 bases between the germline ends. Germline CDR1 reads LNHDA; CDR2 reads SQIVND (reference sequence). CDR3 in amino acids: CASSGYSHNEQFF. In nucleotides, the CDR3 is TGTGCCAGTAGTGGCTATAGCCACAATGAGCAGTTCTTC. The full variable domain, with the rest looked up from reference TRBV19 and TRBJ2-1, is DGGITQSPKYLFRKEGQNVTLSCEQNLNHDAMYWYRQDPGQGLRLIYYSQIVNDFQKGDIAEGYSVSREKKESFPLTVTSAQKNPTAFYLCASSGYSHNEQFFGPGTRLTVL.

The chain carries TRBV5-6 and TRBJ2-5; 14 bases map to TRBD2. The end of the DNA fits TRBJ2-7 better, so the J call may be wrong. Germline CDR1 is SGHDT and CDR2 is YYEEEE. The CDR3 spans 18 residues. CDR3 nucleotide sequence: TGTGCCAGCAGCCGGACTAGCGGGAGGCGGATAAGGGTACACGAGCAGTACTTC. Amino acids: CASSRTSGRRIRVHEQYF.

A few counts support this clonotype. This chain joins TRBV6-5 and TRBJ1-4; D ambiguous. V lost 2 bases and J lost 8, with 15 bases in between. The CDR3 has 15 residues. CDR1 MNHEY and CDR2 SVGAGI come from the germline V gene. For the CDR3, the DNA is TGTGCCAGCAGTTACGTCCGAAGGGTAGAGGAAAAACTGTTTTTT. Translating it yields CASSYVRRVEEKLFF.

The chain carries TRBV28 and TRBJ2-2; 8 bases map to TRBD2. Germline CDR1 is MDHEN and CDR2 is SYDVKM. Trimming took 10 bases from V and 4 from J; bases not matched to a gene: 8. This CDR3 contains 14 residues. The CDR3 here is CATLSGGGTGELFF. CDR3 nucleotide sequence: TGTGCCACGTTATCCGGGGGGGGCACCGGGGAGCTGTTTTTT.

V usage is TRBV10-3 and J usage is TRBJ2-7; 14 nucleotides line up with TRBD2. With 3 bases clipped from V and 2 bases from J, the junction kept 9 bases outside the gene matches. The CDR3 length is 18 residues. Germline CDR1 is ENHRY and CDR2 is SYGVKD. This CDR3 is CAISDLGTSGSNTYEQYF. In DNA, the CDR3 is TGTGCCATCAGTGACCTCGGGACTAGCGGGAGCAACACCTACGAGCAGTACTTC.

The chain combines TRBV12-3 or TRBV12-4 with TRBJ1-2; 8 bases are a match to TRBD1. V gave up 3 bases and J gave up 7 bases; unmatched junction bases: 10. CDR3 length equals 15 residues. The CDR3 reads CASSFLIQGAAGYTF. The CDR3 region has the DNA TGTGCCAGCAGTTTCCTAATTCAGGGGGCGGCTGGCTACACCTTC.

This chain joins TRBV20-1 and TRBJ2-7, with D perhaps TRBD1 or TRBD2 (5 bases each). The CDR3 covers 15 residues. Germline assignment: CDR1 DFQATT and CDR2 SNEGSKA (reference sequence). With 1 base removed from V and 0 bases from J, the gap between germline ends came to 13 bases. The CDR3 protein is CSARAIRDGSYEQYF. In DNA, the CDR3 is TGCAGTGCTAGAGCGATCCGGGACGGCTCCTACGAGCAGTACTTC.

J is TRBJ1-5 and V is TRBV20-1; D possibly corresponds to TRBD1 (5 bases). This CDR3 contains 12 residues. The V end lost 3 bases, the J end lost 7 bases, and 10 bases lay between the germline ends. Germline V gives CDR1 DFQATT, CDR2 SNEGSKA (reference sequence). The chain's CDR3 is CSASQGDQPQHF. The CDR3 nucleotides read TGCAGTGCTAGTCAGGGAGACCAGCCCCAGCATTTT.

The rearrangement joins TRBV4-2 to TRBJ1-1, with 7 bases aligning to TRBD1. The CDR3 loop spans 16 amino acids. J gave up 10 bases and V 3 bases, and 17 bases lay outside the gene matches. CDR1 is LGHNA, CDR2 YNFKEQ, per germline. The CDR3 is CASSHLRDREGQGAFF. The CDR3 region has the DNA TGTGCCAGCAGCCACCTCAGAGACAGGGAAGGACAAGGAGCTTTCTTT.

The V gene is TRBV7-9, the J gene TRBJ2-3; TRBD1 aligns across 8 bases. The CDR3 totals 17 residues. Unmatched junction bases numbered 14, after V lost 5 bases and J lost 4 bases. Per germline, CDR1 SEHNR and CDR2 FQNEAQ (reference sequence). The CDR3 nucleotides read TGTGCCAGCAGCCCCCTCATCGGACAGGGTGGAGCAGATACGCAGTATTTT. This codes for CASSPLIGQGGADTQYF.

This clonotype was counted only a few times. This chain uses TRBV20-1 with TRBJ2-3, with D maybe TRBD1 (5 bases). The CDR3 extends over 16 amino acids. The V and J ends lost 0 bases and 4 bases respectively, with 17 bases between them. The germline V gene encodes CDR1 DFQATT and CDR2 SNEGSKA (reference sequence). The DNA of the CDR3 is TGCAGTGCTAGAGATCAGGGCACCTTTGGCGCAGATACGCAGTATTTT. This encodes CSARDQGTFGADTQYF.

The CDR3 protein is CASSLVASGRHNEQFF. CDR3 coding DNA: TGTGCCAGCAGCTTGGTCGCTAGCGGGAGACACAATGAGCAGTTCTTC. The rearrangement uses TRBV5-6 and TRBJ2-1; TRBD2 aligns across 10 bases. The J segment lost 5 bases and the V segment lost 0 bases, leaving 5 bases of the junction unmatched. The CDR3 runs to 16 residues. Germline CDR1 is SGHDT and CDR2 is YYEEEE.

The V call is TRBV29-1, the J call TRBJ2-5, with D unclear. Germline lookup yields CDR1 SQVTM and CDR2 ANQGSEA. CDR3 length: 11 amino acids. Trimming removed 7 bases from V and 5 bases from J, with 11 bases in between. The CDR3 nucleotides are TGCAGCGCCGAGATTGGGGAGACCCAGTACTTC. Its translation is CSAEIGETQYF.